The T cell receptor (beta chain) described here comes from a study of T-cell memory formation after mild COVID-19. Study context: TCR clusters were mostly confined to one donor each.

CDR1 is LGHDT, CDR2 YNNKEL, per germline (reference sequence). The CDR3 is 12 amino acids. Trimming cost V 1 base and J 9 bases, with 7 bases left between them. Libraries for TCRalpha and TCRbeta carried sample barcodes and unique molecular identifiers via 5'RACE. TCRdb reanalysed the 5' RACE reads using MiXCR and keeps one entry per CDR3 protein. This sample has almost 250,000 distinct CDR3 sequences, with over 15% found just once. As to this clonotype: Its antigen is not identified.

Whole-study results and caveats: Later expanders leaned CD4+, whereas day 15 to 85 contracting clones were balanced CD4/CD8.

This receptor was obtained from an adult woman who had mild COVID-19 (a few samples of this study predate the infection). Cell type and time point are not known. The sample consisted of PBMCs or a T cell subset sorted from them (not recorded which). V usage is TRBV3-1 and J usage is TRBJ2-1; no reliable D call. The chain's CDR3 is CASSQGRREQFF. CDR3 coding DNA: TGTGCCAGCAGCCAAGGGCGTCGTGAGCAGTTCTTC.